This T cell receptor beta chain came from a study of shared clonotypes between healthy human individuals. Produced via immunoSEQ multiplex PCR; TCRdb's table is partial and in-frame only. Counted here are roughly 1 million clones, 75% to 85% occurring once; the ten biggest clones make up approximately 0.52%. This CDR3 contains 15 residues. Trimming shortened V by 0 bases and J by 8 bases, and 17 bases separated the two germline ends. Germline CDR1 and CDR2: SGHRS and YFSETQ. The clonotype comes from a man between 18 and 29 years old in good health. Some clones in this sample may be carry-over from other donors' samples. The rearrangement links TRBV5-1 to TRBJ1-2; D is unresolved. The sequenced sample was memory CD4+ T cells from PBMCs. Subset here: CD45RA-negative fraction. CDR3 nucleotides: TGCGCCAGCAGCTTGGCGGCCCTTAATTCGATAGGCTACACCTTC. This translates into CASSLAALNSIGYTF. Together with reference TRBV5-1 and TRBJ1-2, the CDR3 gives the full variable domain: KAGVTQTPRYLIKTRGQQVTLSCSPISGHRSVSWYQQTPGQGLQFLFEYFSETQRNKGNFPGRFSGRQFSNSRSEMNVSTLELGDSALYLCASSLAALNSIGYTFGSGTRLTVV.